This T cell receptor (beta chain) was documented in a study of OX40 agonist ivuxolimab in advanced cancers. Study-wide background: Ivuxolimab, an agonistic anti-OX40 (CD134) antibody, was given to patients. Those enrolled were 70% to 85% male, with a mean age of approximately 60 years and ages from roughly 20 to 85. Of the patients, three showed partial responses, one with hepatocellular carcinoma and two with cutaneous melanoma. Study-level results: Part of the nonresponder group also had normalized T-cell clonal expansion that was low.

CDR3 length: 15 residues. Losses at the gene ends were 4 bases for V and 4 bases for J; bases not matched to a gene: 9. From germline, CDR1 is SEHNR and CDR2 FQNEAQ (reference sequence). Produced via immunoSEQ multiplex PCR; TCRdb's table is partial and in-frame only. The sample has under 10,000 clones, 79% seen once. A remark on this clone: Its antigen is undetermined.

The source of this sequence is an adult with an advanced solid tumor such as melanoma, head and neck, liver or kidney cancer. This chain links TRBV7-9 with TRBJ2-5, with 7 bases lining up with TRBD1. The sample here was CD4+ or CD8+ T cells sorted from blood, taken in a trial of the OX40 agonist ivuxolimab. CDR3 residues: CASSSSTGYPETQYF. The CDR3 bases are TGTGCCAGCAGCTCCTCGACAGGGTACCCAGAGACCCAGTACTTC.